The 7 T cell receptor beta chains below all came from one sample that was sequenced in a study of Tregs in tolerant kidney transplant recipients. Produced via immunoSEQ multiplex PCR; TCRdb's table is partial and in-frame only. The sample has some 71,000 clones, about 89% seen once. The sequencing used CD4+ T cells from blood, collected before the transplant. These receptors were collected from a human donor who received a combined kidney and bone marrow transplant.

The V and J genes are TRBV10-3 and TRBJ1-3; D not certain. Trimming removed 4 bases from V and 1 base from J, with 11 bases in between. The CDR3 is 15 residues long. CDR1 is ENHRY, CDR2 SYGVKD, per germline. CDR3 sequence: CAISAGFTSGNTIYF. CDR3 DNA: TGTGCCATCAGTGCCGGGTTTACATCTGGAAACACCATATATTTT.

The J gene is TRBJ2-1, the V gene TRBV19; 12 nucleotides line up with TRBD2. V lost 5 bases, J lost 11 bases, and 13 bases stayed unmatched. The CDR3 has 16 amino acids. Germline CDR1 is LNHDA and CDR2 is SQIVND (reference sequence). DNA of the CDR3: TGTGCCAGTAGTCCCTGGGGGAGACTAGCGGGAGTTAAGCAGTTCTTC. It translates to CASSPWGRLAGVKQFF.

In DNA form, the CDR3 reads TGTGCCAGCAGCGTAGGCGAGCGGGGGAACAATGAGCAGTTCTTC. Translating gives CASSVGERGNNEQFF. The chain carries TRBV9 and TRBJ2-1; TRBD2 aligns across 8 bases. The CDR3 runs 15 residues. After removal of 0 bases from V and 5 bases from J, the junction contained 4 bases not matched to a gene. Per the germline V gene, CDR1 is SGDLS and CDR2 is YYNGEE.

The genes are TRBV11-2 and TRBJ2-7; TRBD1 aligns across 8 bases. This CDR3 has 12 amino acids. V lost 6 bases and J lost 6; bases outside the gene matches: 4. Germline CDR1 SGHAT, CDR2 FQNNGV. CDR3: CASSFDRGEQYF. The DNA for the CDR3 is TGTGCCAGCAGTTTTGACAGGGGCGAGCAGTACTTC.

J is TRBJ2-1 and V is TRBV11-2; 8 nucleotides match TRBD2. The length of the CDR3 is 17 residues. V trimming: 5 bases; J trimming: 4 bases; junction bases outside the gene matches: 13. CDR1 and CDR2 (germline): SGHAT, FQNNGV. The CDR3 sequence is CASSPQGSGSAYNEQFF. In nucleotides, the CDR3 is TGTGCCAGCAGCCCCCAGGGAAGCGGGAGTGCGTACAATGAGCAGTTCTTC.

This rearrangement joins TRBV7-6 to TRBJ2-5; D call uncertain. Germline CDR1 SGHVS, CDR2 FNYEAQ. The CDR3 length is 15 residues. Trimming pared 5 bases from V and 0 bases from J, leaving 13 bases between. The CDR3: CASSPGPMYQETQYF. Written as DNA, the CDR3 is TGTGCCAGCAGCCCTGGGCCGATGTACCAAGAGACCCAGTACTTC.

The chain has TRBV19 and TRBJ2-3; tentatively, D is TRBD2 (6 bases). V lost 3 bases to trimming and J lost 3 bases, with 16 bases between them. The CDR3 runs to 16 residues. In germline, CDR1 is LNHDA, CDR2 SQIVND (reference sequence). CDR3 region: CASSIASLGSTDTQYF. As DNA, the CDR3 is TGTGCCAGTAGTATCGCGAGCCTCGGGAGTACAGATACGCAGTATTTT.